These 28 T cell receptor beta chains were all obtained from the same sample, sequenced in a study of blood T cell repertoires in COVID-19. Data came from immunoSEQ multiplex PCR; TCRdb stores just in-frame clones and leaves some out. The sample contains around 250,000 clones, roughly 90% of which appear only once. Source material: peripheral blood. The source of these receptors is a man aged 25 to 40 who had recovered from COVID-19.

This clone was observed a single time. The rearrangement uses TRBV5-1 and TRBJ1-6; TRBD1 matches 9 bases. The V gene end was trimmed by 0 bases and the J gene end by 8 bases; junction bases not matched to a gene: 3. CDR1 and CDR2 (germline): SGHRS, YFSETQ. The CDR3 is 15 residues long. CDR3: CASSLAGQGYSPLHF. As DNA, the CDR3 is TGCGCCAGCAGCTTGGCCGGACAGGGGTATTCACCCCTCCACTTT.

In this sample, this clone turned up once. V gene TRBV1 combines with J gene TRBJ2-1; the D call TRBD1 from the table was never checked on the DNA. TRBV1 is noted as a pseudogene. The CDR3 has 12 residues. The CDR3 region is CTSSIGDNEQFF. CDR3 coding DNA: TGCACCAGCAGCATAGGGGACAATGAGCAGTTCTTC.

The V and J genes are TRBV18 and TRBJ2-5, with D possibly matching TRBD1 (6 bases). V lost 9 bases to trimming and J lost 5 bases, with 13 bases between them. CDR3 length: 12 residues. Germline V gene sequence: CDR1 KGHSH, CDR2 LQKENI. The CDR3 coding sequence is TGTGCCAGTGGGAACAGGGAGGAGACCCAGTACTTC. This encodes CASGNREETQYF.

The genes are TRBV7-9 and TRBJ1-3, with unresolved D. With 0 bases removed from V and 0 bases from J, the gap between germline ends came to 12 bases. CDR1 and CDR2 from the germline V gene are SEHNR and FQNEAQ (reference sequence). The CDR3 sequence is 17 residues long. The CDR3 protein is CASSLAHGANSGNTIYF. The CDR3 region has the DNA TGTGCCAGCAGCTTAGCACACGGAGCCAACTCTGGAAACACCATATATTTT.

V usage is TRBV6-1 and J usage is TRBJ2-7, with TRBD1 matching over 7 bases. The germline V gene encodes CDR1 MNHNS and CDR2 SASEGT. J gave up 9 bases and V 1 base, and 3 bases lay outside the gene matches. The CDR3 has 12 residues. The CDR3 sequence: CASSEDRGWQYF. The CDR3 DNA reads as TGTGCCAGCAGTGAAGACAGGGGTTGGCAGTACTTC.

The rearrangement links TRBV29-1 to TRBJ2-7; 9 bases agree with TRBD2. The length of the CDR3 is 13 residues. Germline trimming cut 5 bases from V and 1 base from J; bases unmatched to any gene: 3. In germline, CDR1 is SQVTM, CDR2 ANQGSEA. The CDR3 here is CSVSGGTSYEQYF. In DNA, the CDR3 is TGCAGCGTTAGCGGGGGGACGTCCTACGAGCAGTACTTC.

This chain uses TRBV6-5 with TRBJ1-5; 8 bases agree with TRBD1. The germline V gene encodes CDR1 MNHEY and CDR2 SVGAGI. The CDR3 sequence is 15 residues long. V lost 5 bases, J lost 3 bases, and 6 bases stayed unmatched. CDR3 nucleotides: TGTGCCAGCAGTCCACAGGGGGAGGCCAATCAGCCCCAGCATTTT. It yields the protein CASSPQGEANQPQHF.

This chain uses TRBV6-6 with TRBJ2-3; no reliable D call. In germline, CDR1 is MNHNY, CDR2 SVGAGI (reference sequence). The CDR3 spans 12 residues. The V end was cut by 6 bases, the J end by 5 bases, with 9 bases between. The CDR3 DNA reads as TGTGCCAGCAGCCCCACTATAGATACGCAGTATTTT. The encoded protein is CASSPTIDTQYF.

This clone was observed once. CDR3 DNA: TGTGCCATCAGTGATCCGACAGTGGGCTATGGCTACACCTTC. Amino acid sequence: CAISDPTVGYGYTF. The chain couples TRBV10-3 to TRBJ1-2; tentative D call: TRBD1 (5 bases). The CDR3 is 14 residues long. Per the germline V gene, CDR1 is ENHRY and CDR2 is SYGVKD. The V gene lost 3 bases and the J gene lost 4 bases, with 12 bases spanning the gap.

This clone was seen only once. The genes are TRBV5-1 and TRBJ2-1; a weak D match, TRBD2 (7 bases). Germline CDR1 reads SGHRS; CDR2 reads YFSETQ. The CDR3 loop spans 14 amino acids. Trimming cost V 0 bases and J 15 bases, with 19 bases left between them. The CDR3 sequence is CASSLVGGPGLWFF. The CDR3 region has the DNA TGCGCCAGCAGCTTGGTGGGGGGGCCAGGCCTATGGTTCTTC.

V gene TRBV5-8 combines with J gene TRBJ1-1; D uncertain. Trimming removed 7 bases from V and 7 bases from J, with 14 bases in between. CDR3 length: 12 amino acids. Looked up from germline, CDR1 is SGHTS and CDR2 is YDEGEE. CDR3 bases: TGTGCCAGCGGCCCCCGGGTCGGTGAAGCTTTCTTT. Protein: CASGPRVGEAFF.

The V gene is TRBV4-2, the J gene TRBJ2-3, with 10 nucleotides matching TRBD2. V lost 2 bases and J lost 8; bases outside the gene matches: 13. Germline assignment: CDR1 LGHNA and CDR2 YNFKEQ. The CDR3 runs to 17 residues. The CDR3 DNA is TGTGCCAGCAGCCAACTCTCGTGGACTAGCGGTATGGGTACGCAGTATTTT. Encoded protein: CASSQLSWTSGMGTQYF.

This clone came up a few times. The chain carries TRBV5-1 and TRBJ2-6; perhaps TRBD1 as D (6 bases). The CDR3 contains 17 residues. CDR1 and CDR2 (germline): SGHRS, YFSETQ. V was pared by 3 bases and J by 0 bases, with 13 bases between. In nucleotides, the CDR3 is TGCGCCAGCAGCTGGACAGCTATAACCTCTGGGGCCAACGTCCTGACTTTC. Amino acid sequence: CASSWTAITSGANVLTF.

The V call is TRBV13, the J call TRBJ1-5; D is ambiguous. Germline V gene data show CDR1 as PRHDT and CDR2 as FYEKMQ (reference sequence). V lost 2 bases and J 3 bases, leaving 11 bases between the germline ends. The CDR3 runs 15 residues. DNA of the CDR3: TGTGCCAGCAGCTTAAACCGGCAGGACAATCAGCCCCAGCATTTT. Its translation is CASSLNRQDNQPQHF. Full variable domain (outside the CDR3, taken from reference TRBV13 and TRBJ1-5): AAGVIQSPRHLIKEKRETATLKCYPIPRHDTVYWYQQGPGQDPQFLISFYEKMQSDKGSIPDRFSAQQFSDYHSELNMSSLELGDSALYFCASSLNRQDNQPQHFGDGTRLSIL.

V usage is TRBV4-2 and J usage is TRBJ1-2; 11 positions match TRBD1. Per germline, CDR1 LGHNA and CDR2 YNFKEQ. V lost 5 bases, J lost 6 bases, and 14 bases stayed unmatched. The length of the CDR3 is 17 residues. CDR3 region: CASSGTLKDRGQDGYTF. The DNA of the CDR3 is TGTGCCAGCAGCGGGACCTTGAAGGACAGGGGGCAGGATGGCTACACCTTC.

The chain links TRBV19 to TRBJ1-5, with 9 positions matching TRBD1. CDR3 length: 15 amino acids. V lost 5 bases, J lost 7 bases, and 9 bases stayed unmatched. From germline, CDR1 is LNHDA and CDR2 SQIVND (reference sequence). CDR3 nucleotides: TGTGCCAGTAGTCCTACAGGGGGCTGGGGACAGCCCCAGCATTTT. Translated: CASSPTGGWGQPQHF.

This chain links TRBV3-1 (or the pseudogene TRBV3-2) with TRBJ2-6; 9 nucleotides align to TRBD1. Trimming took 3 bases from V and 2 from J; bases not matched to a gene: 2. The CDR3 spans 16 residues. The germline gives CDR1 LGHDT, CDR2 YNNKEL (reference sequence). The CDR3 DNA follows: TGTGCCAGCAGCCAGCGGACAGGGGCTGGGGCCAACGTCCTGACTTTC. The encoded protein is CASSQRTGAGANVLTF.

The V gene is TRBV6-2 or TRBV6-3, the J gene TRBJ2-4, with 10 positions matching TRBD1. The V gene's germline CDR1 is MNHEY and CDR2 SVGEGT. V shed 0 bases and J 5 bases; nucleotides not matched to a gene: 10. This CDR3 contains 18 residues. CDR3 sequence (DNA): TGTGCCAGCAGTTACTCACATTCCCCAGGGACAGGGGAAAACATTCAGTACTTC. Amino acids: CASSYSHSPGTGENIQYF.

The chain uses TRBV5-4 and TRBJ2-5, with 10 bases identical to TRBD2. CDR1 and CDR2 from the germline V gene are SGHNT and YYREEE (reference sequence). The CDR3 consists of 16 residues. The junction had 7 bases not matched to a gene; V was cut back by 2 bases and J by 3 bases. CDR3 DNA: TGTGCCAGCAGCTTTTTAAAGCGGGGGGGGAAAGAGACCCAGTACTTC. Amino acids: CASSFLKRGGKETQYF.

V gene TRBV24-1 combines with J gene TRBJ2-2, with D perhaps TRBD2 (6 bases). Germline V gives CDR1 KGHDR, CDR2 SFDVKD. There are 17 residues in the CDR3. V was clipped by 8 bases and J by 7 bases, with 25 bases between them. Here the CDR3 DNA reads TGTGCCACCAACCACCCCGGGGGTGATACACGAGGCGGGGAGCTGTTTTTT. The encoded protein is CATNHPGGDTRGGELFF.

The CDR3 nucleotides are TGTGCCAGCAGCTTGGGAGGGAGTGAAAAACTGTTTTTT. The encoded protein is CASSLGGSEKLFF. The V and J genes are TRBV11-2 and TRBJ1-4; D call uncertain. CDR1 is SGHAT, CDR2 FQNNGV, per germline. CDR3 length: 13 residues. V lost 3 bases to trimming and J lost 7 bases, with 9 bases between them.

V usage is TRBV7-2 and J usage is TRBJ1-1; 10 positions agree with TRBD1. This CDR3 spans 14 amino acids. CDR1 is SGHTA and CDR2 is FQGNSA in the germline V gene. V lost 1 base and J lost 9; bases outside the gene matches: 5. DNA for the CDR3: TGTGCCAGCAGCTTAGAGGGACAGGGGCTTCAAGCTTTCTTT. Its translation: CASSLEGQGLQAFF.

Note on this clone: Within the sample, other DNA sequences also encode this same CDR3. The V and J genes are TRBV5-1 and TRBJ2-1; 10 nucleotides match TRBD2. CDR3 length equals 15 residues. Germline trimming cut 3 bases from V and 4 bases from J; bases unmatched to any gene: 4. Germline CDR1 reads SGHRS; CDR2 reads YFSETQ. The CDR3 loop is CASSSLAGGYNEQFF. The CDR3, as DNA: TGCGCCAGCAGCTCCTTAGCGGGGGGTTACAATGAGCAGTTCTTC.

The chain combines TRBV29-1 with TRBJ1-1; 8 nucleotides line up with TRBD1. This CDR3 contains 13 residues. J lost 5 bases, V lost 4 bases, and 6 bases had no gene match. The V gene's germline CDR1 is SQVTM and CDR2 ANQGSEA. CDR3 coding DNA: TGCAGCGTTGGTCAGGGGGCGAGTACTGAAGCTTTCTTT. Translating gives CSVGQGASTEAFF.

The chain combines TRBV7-7 with TRBJ2-1, with 7 bases lining up with TRBD1. Losses at the gene ends were 5 bases for V and 7 bases for J; bases not matched to a gene: 5. Germline CDR1 SSHAT, CDR2 FNYEAQ (reference sequence). This CDR3 contains 13 residues. This CDR3 reads CASSPDRVNEQFF. The CDR3 DNA reads as TGTGCCAGCAGCCCAGACAGGGTAAATGAGCAGTTCTTC.

The chain uses TRBV12-3 or TRBV12-4 and TRBJ1-1; 10 nucleotides line up with TRBD1. The CDR3 totals 12 residues. V trimming: 6 bases; J trimming: 6 bases; junction bases outside the gene matches: 1. The CDR3 spells CASRTGGPEAFF. The CDR3 DNA follows: TGTGCCAGCAGGACAGGGGGCCCTGAAGCTTTCTTT.

This rearrangement joins TRBV18 to TRBJ2-7; a possible D gene is TRBD1 (5 bases). V was trimmed by 2 bases and J by 4 bases, leaving 6 bases between them. Germline CDR1 and CDR2: KGHSH and LQKENI. This CDR3 comprises 12 residues. This chain's CDR3 is CASSPTGYEQYF. The CDR3 nucleotides read TGTGCCAGCTCACCAACAGGATACGAGCAGTACTTC.

The rearrangement links TRBV24-1 to TRBJ2-7; 8 bases line up with TRBD2. The CDR3 spans 14 residues. With 3 bases clipped from V and 3 bases from J, the junction kept 3 bases outside the gene matches. Germline V gene data show CDR1 as KGHDR and CDR2 as SFDVKD. The chain's CDR3 is CATSDPGTSYEQYF. CDR3 in DNA: TGTGCCACCAGTGATCCAGGGACTAGCTACGAGCAGTACTTC.